Following are 18 T cell receptor beta chains from one sample sequenced in a study of blood T cell repertoires in COVID-19 (dated by TCRdb to about 2020). The method behind the library was the immunoSEQ multiplex PCR assay. Held by TCRdb, this immuneACCESS table contains in-frame sequences only and omits some clones. Under half of the omission traces to an unresolved V gene where checked; the cause of the rest is unknown. The sample table contains roughly 180,000 clones; only one count was recorded for approximately 80% of them. Approximately 9.9% of the sample rests with the top ten. Sequences were obtained from PBMCs or T cells enriched from blood (not recorded which). All receptors derive from a man aged 45 to 65 who had recovered from COVID-19.

The chain recombines TRBV6-5 with TRBJ2-2, with 8 nucleotides matching TRBD1. The CDR3 spans 13 residues. CDR1 and CDR2 (germline): MNHEY, SVGAGI. Losses at the gene ends were 11 bases for V and 6 bases for J; bases not matched to a gene: 8. CDR3 sequence reads: CACQGAEAGELFF. CDR3 DNA: TGTGCCTGCCAGGGGGCTGAGGCCGGGGAGCTGTTTTTT.

V usage is TRBV7-2 and J usage is TRBJ1-6; D possibly corresponds to TRBD1 (5 bases). The V end lost 1 base, the J end lost 10 bases, and 20 bases lay between the germline ends. CDR1 and CDR2 (germline): SGHTA, FQGNSA. The CDR3 is 17 residues long. The CDR3 loop reads CASSLEGRSGGWSPLHF. The CDR3 DNA sequence: TGTGCCAGCAGCTTAGAGGGACGGTCGGGGGGGTGGTCACCCCTCCACTTT.

The rearrangement links TRBV7-2 to TRBJ1-2; D not resolved. Germline V CDR1 and CDR2: SGHTA, FQGNSA. The V gene lost 5 bases and the J gene lost 8 bases, with 12 bases spanning the gap. The CDR3 runs to 12 residues. The CDR3 nucleotides are TGTGCCAGCAGCCCGAGGCGAGGGGGCTACACCTTC. It is translated as CASSPRRGGYTF.

This clone showed up just once. J is TRBJ1-6 and V is TRBV3-1 (or the pseudogene TRBV3-2); the match to TRBD1 covers 8 bases. From germline, CDR1 is LGHDT and CDR2 YNNKEL (reference sequence). Trimming cost V 4 bases and J 8 bases; bases outside gene matches: 7. The CDR3 has 15 residues. The chain's CDR3 is CASSPITGGDSPLHF. CDR3 DNA sequence: TGTGCCAGCAGCCCGATTACAGGGGGGGATTCACCCCTCCACTTT.

The chain recombines TRBV4-1 with TRBJ1-2; tentative D call: TRBD1 (5 bases). The V gene lost 1 base and the J gene lost 8 bases, with 20 bases spanning the gap. The CDR3 runs 16 residues. Per germline, CDR1 MGHRA and CDR2 YSYEKL. DNA of the CDR3: TGCGCCAGCAGCCAAGGGATCGGACAAGTGAGCCGCGGCTACACCTTC. It is translated as CASSQGIGQVSRGYTF.

This clone showed up just a few times. This chain joins TRBV21-1 and TRBJ2-7; TRBD1, the table's D call, lacks a check against the DNA. TRBV21-1 is flagged as a pseudogene. The CDR3 is made up of 12 amino acids. The CDR3 region has the DNA TGTGCCAGCAAACCGACAGGCCACGAGCAGTACTTC. Protein sequence: CASKPTGHEQYF.

This clone has only a few counts. The chain has TRBV6-5 and TRBJ2-1; 7 bases match TRBD1. There are 14 residues in the CDR3. Losses at the gene ends were 7 bases for V and 4 bases for J; bases not matched to a gene: 7. Per germline, CDR1 MNHEY and CDR2 SVGAGI. The CDR3 loop reads CASIPGTAYNEQFF. CDR3 nucleotides: TGTGCCAGCATTCCCGGGACAGCATACAATGAGCAGTTCTTC.

This chain joins TRBV11-3 and TRBJ2-2; the D gene is possibly TRBD1 (6 bases). The CDR3 totals 14 residues. Trimming took off 4 bases at V and 4 bases at J, with 10 bases between the two ends. Germline CDR1 reads SGHNT; CDR2 reads YENEEA. CDR3 DNA: TGTGCCAGCAGCTCCACAGGGATCACCGGGGAGCTGTTTTTT. It encodes CASSSTGITGELFF.

The chain combines TRBV5-8 with TRBJ2-7; D perhaps matches TRBD2 (7 bases). Germline loops: CDR1 SGHTS, CDR2 YDEGEE. The CDR3 consists of 16 residues. V was cut by 5 bases and J by 5 bases, with 23 bases left in between. Here the CDR3 reads CASRGGASGPFHEQYF. The CDR3 coding sequence is TGTGCCAGCAGAGGGGGTGCTAGCGGCCCCTTCCACGAGCAGTACTTC.

This clone occurred a few times. The DNA of the CDR3 is TGTGCCAGCAGCCCAACACTAGCGGGAGTTGCCCATGAGCAGTTCTTC. Translated: CASSPTLAGVAHEQFF. The chain joins TRBV9 to TRBJ2-1; 11 positions match TRBD2. CDR1 and CDR2 (germline): SGDLS, YYNGEE. Trimming took 4 bases from V and 8 from J; bases not matched to a gene: 11. The CDR3 consists of 16 residues. Together with reference TRBV9 and TRBJ2-1, the CDR3 gives the full variable domain: DSGVTQTPKHLITATGQRVTLRCSPRSGDLSVYWYQQSLDQGLQFLIQYYNGEERAKGNILERFSAQQFPDLHSELNLSSLELGDSALYFCASSPTLAGVAHEQFFGPGTRLTVL.

In this sample, this clone turned up once. This chain links TRBV6-1 with TRBJ2-7; 13 nucleotides agree with TRBD2. The germline V gene has CDR1 MNHNS and CDR2 SASEGT. Trimming removed 2 bases from V and 4 bases from J; junction bases left unmatched: 11. There are 18 residues in the CDR3. The CDR3 protein is CASSETGTSGAFWYEQYF. The CDR3 DNA reads as TGTGCCAGCAGTGAAACCGGGACTAGCGGGGCCTTTTGGTACGAGCAGTACTTC.

This chain joins TRBV2 and TRBJ1-3, with D possibly TRBD1 on 6 matching bases. The ends were cut back, 6 bases at V and 3 bases at J, with 9 bases in the middle. There are 13 residues in the CDR3. Germline V gene data show CDR1 as SNHLY and CDR2 as FYNNEI. CDR3 in amino acids: CASRQGSGNTIYF. The CDR3, as DNA: TGTGCCAGCAGACAGGGTAGTGGAAACACCATATATTTT.

The chain combines TRBV12-3 or TRBV12-4 with TRBJ2-3; no clear D. Trimming removed 2 bases from V and 9 bases from J, with 9 bases in between. The CDR3 has 12 residues. The CDR3 DNA reads as TGTGCCAGCAGTTTATCGTACTCCACGCAGTATTTT. Amino acid sequence: CASSLSYSTQYF.

The V call is TRBV7-9, the J call TRBJ2-1; 8 bases are a match to TRBD2. From germline, CDR1 is SEHNR and CDR2 FQNEAQ (reference sequence). The V and J ends lost 6 bases and 7 bases, in that order; junction bases with no gene match: 5. The CDR3 totals 13 residues. DNA of the CDR3: TGTGCCAGCAGTTTCGGGACTAGGAATGAGCAGTTCTTC. It is translated as CASSFGTRNEQFF. The variable domain in full, with the rest retrieved from reference TRBV7-9 and TRBJ2-1, is DTGVSQNPRHKITKRGQNVTFRCDPISEHNRLYWYRQTLGQGPEFLTYFQNEAQLEKSRLLSDRFSAERPKGSFSTLEIQRTEQGDSAMYLCASSFGTRNEQFFGPGTRLTVL.

This rearrangement joins TRBV5-4 to TRBJ2-2; D not certain. Per germline, CDR1 SGHNT and CDR2 YYREEE (reference sequence). The V end was cut by 0 bases, the J end by 0 bases, with 3 bases between. This CDR3 contains 14 residues. The CDR3 here is CASSLDTNTGELFF. Written as DNA, the CDR3 is TGTGCCAGCAGCTTGGACACGAACACCGGGGAGCTGTTTTTT.

The chain is built from TRBV21-1 and TRBJ1-5; the DNA was not compared with TRBD1, the D call given in the table. TRBV21-1 is a pseudogene locus. This CDR3 has 16 amino acids. This CDR3 reads CASSKARDSFNQPQHF. The CDR3 DNA sequence: TGTGCCAGCAGCAAAGCAAGGGACAGCTTCAATCAGCCCCAGCATTTT.

This clone was seen a handful of times. J is TRBJ1-4 and V is TRBV6-5; D not certain. V lost 6 bases, J lost 0 bases, and 5 bases lay in between. Germline CDR1 MNHEY, CDR2 SVGAGI. The CDR3 has 13 amino acids. CDR3 residues: CASRETTNEKLFF. CDR3 bases: TGTGCCAGCAGGGAGACAACTAATGAAAAACTGTTTTTT.

The V gene is TRBV6-5, the J gene TRBJ1-1; 7 nucleotides line up with TRBD1. V shed 6 bases, J shed 1 base, and the junction held 2 bases outside the gene matches. This CDR3 spans 13 amino acids. CDR1 and CDR2 (germline): MNHEY, SVGAGI. The CDR3 is CASRGQENTEAFF. Written as DNA, the CDR3 is TGTGCCAGCAGAGGACAGGAGAACACTGAAGCTTTCTTT.